This TCR beta chain comes out of a study of identical twins. General study points: Carriage of fewer insertions was seen in abundant cord blood beta clonotypes, whereas memory repertoires showed none. Out-of-frame TCR alpha sharing in monozygotic twins exceeded recombination model predictions. Weaker excess sharing between twins was seen in beta out-of-frame sequences.

CDR3 length: 14 residues. Germline V gene data show CDR1 as MNHNS and CDR2 as SASEGT. About this clonotype itself: The antigen is not known. The junction departs from germline at one end; a sequencing error may be responsible.

Unique molecular identifiers were present on the cDNA, and a universal primer site came from template switching. TCRdb re-called the 5' RACE reads with MiXCR, one entry per CDR3 protein. The table shows some 1,700,000 distinct CDR3 sequences, with about 32% occurring only once. This chain connects TRBV6-1 to TRBJ1-6, with D possibly being TRBD1 (5 bases). The sample taken for sequencing was cord blood. The origin of this receptor is a newborn girl in good health. The CDR3 reads CASSEEARVSPPHF. CDR3 bases: TGTGCCAGCAGTGAAGAGGCCAGGGTTTCACCCCCCCACTTT.